These 16 T cell receptor gamma chains share one sample of origin, sequenced in a study of Vδ1+ human thymocytes. Extracted RNA was reverse transcribed into cDNA. CDR3 amplicons came from multiplex PCR with pooled V-gene forward and constant-region reverse primers. TCRdb re-processed the multiplex PCR reads via CATT. Here the sample spans about 22,000 gamma-chain clones, roughly an eighth being singletons. The antigens for these receptors are not known. Study findings and constraints: Thymic TRG and TRD repertoires appeared highly polyclonal.

What was sequenced was Vdelta1+ gamma-delta thymocytes from the thymus. Subset meaning: FACS-sorted CD3+ TCRalphabeta- TCRVdelta1+ TCRVdelta2- thymocytes. These receptors all come from a child less than two years old who had congenital heart surgery.

The chain combines TRGV4 with TRGJ1 or TRGJ2. Germline loops: CDR1 EGSTGY, CDR2 YDSYTSSV. The CDR3 totals 14 residues. Trimming removed 3 bases from V and 3 bases from J; junction bases left unmatched: 8. The CDR3 loop is CATWDWFFYYKKLF. In DNA, the CDR3 is TGTGCCACCTGGGATTGGTTCTTTTATTATAAGAAACTCTTT.

This clone was detected a few times. The chain links TRGV2 to TRGJP2. Losses at the gene ends were 1 base for V and 4 bases for J; bases not matched to a gene: 9. The CDR3 loop spans 16 amino acids. The germline gives CDR1 EGSNGY, CDR2 YDSYNSKV. DNA of the CDR3: TGTGCCACCTGGGACGGTACACCAAATAGTGATTGGATCAAGACGTTT. Amino acid sequence: CATWDGTPNSDWIKTF.

This clone is medium-sized by share. V is TRGV3 and J is TRGJ1 or TRGJ2. This CDR3 is 12 amino acids long. Germline trimming cut 0 bases from V and 8 bases from J; bases unmatched to any gene: 4. The V gene's germline CDR1 is VTNTFY and CDR2 YDVSTARD (reference sequence). The CDR3 loop reads CATWDRPHKKLF. The CDR3 DNA reads as TGTGCCACCTGGGACAGGCCTCATAAGAAACTCTTT.

This clone was seen a single time. Other DNA sequences from this sample encode an identical CDR3 as well. J is TRGJ1 or TRGJ2 and V is TRGV9. The CDR3 extends over 14 amino acids. Unmatched junction bases numbered 12, after V lost 4 bases and J lost 6 bases. In germline, CDR1 is GITISATS, CDR2 ISYDGTV (reference sequence). The CDR3 DNA reads as TGTGCCTTGTGGGACGGGGACCAGGGTTATAAGAAACTCTTT. This sequence encodes CALWDGDQGYKKLF.

The sample holds a few counts of this clone. The chain combines TRGV9 with TRGJ1 or TRGJ2. The CDR3 has 12 residues. From germline, CDR1 is GITISATS and CDR2 ISYDGTV (reference sequence). V lost 0 bases, J lost 10 bases, and 6 bases stayed unmatched. The CDR3 coding sequence is TGTGCCTTGTGGGAGGTGTTGGGAAAGAAACTCTTT. Translation gives CALWEVLGKKLF.

This clone was counted only a few times. The same CDR3 can be traced to other DNA sequences in this sample. The V gene is TRGV5, the J gene TRGJ1 or TRGJ2. The CDR3 is made up of 14 amino acids. Germline assignment: CDR1 VINAFY and CDR2 YDVSNSKD. V shed 0 bases, J shed 5 bases, and the junction held 7 bases outside the gene matches. The CDR3: CATWDRPGDYKKLF. The CDR3 DNA sequence: TGTGCCACCTGGGACAGGCCGGGGGATTATAAGAAACTCTTT.

This clone has more than one count but fewer than ten. Other DNA sequences within the sample encode an identical CDR3. V is TRGV3 and J is TRGJ1 or TRGJ2. CDR1 and CDR2 (germline): VTNTFY, YDVSTARD (reference sequence). The CDR3 is 12 amino acids. V trimming: 1 base; J trimming: 7 bases; junction bases outside the gene matches: 4. The CDR3 region is CATWDRGYKKLF. The CDR3 DNA sequence: TGTGCCACCTGGGACAGAGGCTATAAGAAACTCTTT.

In its sample, this clone was seen a few times. The genes are TRGV2 and TRGJ1 or TRGJ2. V dropped 2 bases and J dropped 5; count of bases not matched to a gene: 6. Germline V CDR1 and CDR2: EGSNGY, YDSYNSKV. This CDR3 spans 13 amino acids. The CDR3 coding sequence is TGTGCCACCTGGGACGACTTGGATTATAAGAAACTCTTT. This gives the protein CATWDDLDYKKLF.

This clone was found a few times. This chain uses TRGV4 with TRGJ1 or TRGJ2. This CDR3 spans 12 amino acids. The germline CDR1 and CDR2 sequences are EGSTGY and YDSYTSSV. The trim removed 0 bases at V and 9 bases at J, leaving 5 bases unmatched. CDR3 loop: CATWDGGFKKLF. The CDR3 nucleotides read TGTGCCACCTGGGATGGGGGATTTAAGAAACTCTTT.

This chain connects TRGV2 to TRGJ1 or TRGJ2. The CDR3 runs 12 residues. Germline assignment: CDR1 EGSNGY and CDR2 YDSYNSKV. The trim removed 6 bases at V and 3 bases at J, leaving 5 bases unmatched. The CDR3 nucleotides read TGTGCCACCTGGTCACCTTATTATAAGAAACTCTTT. Its protein is CATWSPYYKKLF.

This clone was found a few times. The V and J genes are TRGV8 and TRGJ1 or TRGJ2. Germline lookup yields CDR1 VENAVY and CDR2 YDSYNSRV. V lost 1 base, J lost 8 bases, and 5 bases stayed unmatched. The CDR3 is made up of 12 amino acids. CDR3 sequence (DNA): TGTGCCACCTGGGATAGAGACCATAAGAAACTCTTT. This codes for CATWDRDHKKLF.

This clone has just a few counts. The rearrangement uses TRGV8 and TRGJ1 or TRGJ2. After removal of 2 bases from V and 12 bases from J, the junction contained 7 bases not matched to a gene. The CDR3 spans 11 residues. The germline V gene has CDR1 VENAVY and CDR2 YDSYNSRV. The CDR3 loop reads CATWDMGRKLF. In DNA, the CDR3 is TGTGCCACCTGGGATATGGGTAGGAAACTCTTT.

Of note for this clone: The junction departs from the called germline gene at one end, perhaps through a read error. The chain employs TRGV3 and TRGJP2. The CDR3 loop spans 15 amino acids. Germline values: CDR1 VTNTFY, CDR2 YDVSTARD (reference sequence). CDR3 DNA: TGTGCCACCTGGGACACCCATAGTAGTGATTGGACCAAGACGTTT. Encoded protein: CATWDTHSSDWTKTF.

This clone was counted between two and nine times. The gene calls are TRGV4 and TRGJ1 or TRGJ2. V shed 6 bases and J 5 bases; nucleotides not matched to a gene: 10. The CDR3 is 13 amino acids. Germline lookup yields CDR1 EGSTGY and CDR2 YDSYTSSV. The CDR3, as DNA: TGTGCCACCTGGAAGGGGAGGCATTATAAGAAACTCTTT. Its translation: CATWKGRHYKKLF.

The V call is TRGV8, the J call TRGJ1 or TRGJ2. CDR3 length: 14 residues. V was pared by 6 bases and J by 6 bases, with 14 bases of the junction left unmatched. Germline V lookup: CDR1 VENAVY, CDR2 YDSYNSRV. CDR3 amino acids: CATWILPWGYKKLF. The CDR3 nucleotides read TGTGCCACCTGGATTCTCCCCTGGGGTTATAAGAAACTCTTT.

Worth noting for this clone: One junction end disagrees with the germline gene, perhaps due to a read error. V gene TRGV9 combines with J gene TRGJ1 or TRGJ2. Germline loops: CDR1 GITISATS, CDR2 ISYDGTV (reference sequence). The length of the CDR3 is 14 residues. This CDR3 reads CALWEALNYYRKLF. DNA for the CDR3: TGTGCCTTGTGGGAGGCCCTGAATTATTATAGGAAACTCTTT.